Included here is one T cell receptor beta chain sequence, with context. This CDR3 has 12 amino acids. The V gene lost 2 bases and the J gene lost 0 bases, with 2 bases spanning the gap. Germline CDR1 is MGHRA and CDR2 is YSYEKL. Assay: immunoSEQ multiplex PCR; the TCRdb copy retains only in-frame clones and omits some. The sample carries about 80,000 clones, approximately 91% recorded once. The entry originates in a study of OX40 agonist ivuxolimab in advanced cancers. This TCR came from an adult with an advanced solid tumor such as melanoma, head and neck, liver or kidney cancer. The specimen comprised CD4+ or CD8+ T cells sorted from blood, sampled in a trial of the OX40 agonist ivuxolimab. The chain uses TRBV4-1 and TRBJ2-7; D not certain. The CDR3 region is CASSQPSYEQYF. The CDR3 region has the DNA TGCGCCAGCAGCCAACCCTCCTACGAGCAGTACTTC.